The next 14 T cell receptor beta chains were all read from a single sample in a study of cytomegalovirus exposure and HLA in healthy donors. Vbeta (60) and Jbeta (13) primers were used in the PCR. The table came from immunoSEQ multiplex PCR; TCRdb's copy has only in-frame clones and leaves some out. The data show about 130,000 clones, about 80% seen once. Sequenced input: PBMCs. The source is a man under 40 in good health and CMV-seronegative.

The chain carries TRBV30 and TRBJ2-7; no definite D call. Germline lookup yields CDR1 GTSNPN and CDR2 SVGIG (reference sequence). The CDR3 runs to 11 residues. With 4 bases removed from V and 0 bases from J, the gap between germline ends came to 4 bases. The chain's CDR3 is CAWTSSYEQYF. In DNA, the CDR3 is TGTGCCTGGACTTCCTCCTACGAGCAGTACTTC.

CDR3 protein: CASGLAPTGAPAFF. The CDR3 region has the DNA TGTGCTAGTGGTTTGGCCCCTACAGGAGCCCCAGCTTTCTTT. The rearrangement joins TRBV12-5 to TRBJ1-1; maybe TRBD1 (5 bases). The germline V gene has CDR1 LGHNT and CDR2 FRNRAP. Trimming left V 1 base short and J 10 bases short, with 16 bases between. The CDR3 loop spans 14 amino acids.

The genes are TRBV28 and TRBJ2-7; D may be TRBD1 (6 bases). Germline loops: CDR1 MDHEN, CDR2 SYDVKM. This CDR3 has 15 amino acids. V lost 6 bases and J 2 bases, leaving 17 bases between the germline ends. CDR3 DNA: TGTGCCAGCAGCTACGACCGGGACAAGACCTACGAGCAGTACTTC. It codes for CASSYDRDKTYEQYF. The entire variable domain, with the rest obtained from reference TRBV28 and TRBJ2-7, is as follows: DVKVTQSSRYLVKRTGEKVFLECVQDMDHENMFWYRQDPGLGLRLIYFSYDVKMKEKGDIPEGYSVSREKKERFSLILESASTNQTSMYLCASSYDRDKTYEQYFGPGTRLTVT.

This chain connects TRBV7-8 to TRBJ1-1, with D hard to call. Trimming cost V 1 base and J 1 base, with 10 bases left between them. The CDR3 is 15 residues long. Germline CDR1 and CDR2: SGHVS and FQNEAQ. CDR3 amino acids: CASSLDIIRNTEAFF. Written as DNA, the CDR3 is TGTGCCAGCAGCTTAGATATAATTAGGAACACTGAAGCTTTCTTT.

The chain joins TRBV28 to TRBJ1-2; TRBD1 is a possible D gene (6 bases). This CDR3 has 14 residues. The germline CDR1 and CDR2 sequences are MDHEN and SYDVKM. V was clipped by 5 bases and J by 0 bases, with 10 bases between them. CDR3 nucleotides: TGTGCCAGCAGTCCCAGGGGTTCTAACTATGGCTACACCTTC. This encodes CASSPRGSNYGYTF.

The gene calls are TRBV28 and TRBJ2-5, with TRBD2 identical over 9 bases. Germline CDR1 and CDR2: MDHEN and SYDVKM. The trim removed 5 bases at V and 3 bases at J, leaving 10 bases unmatched. The CDR3 has 16 residues. This CDR3 is CASSPLVLAGEETQYF. The CDR3 DNA follows: TGTGCCAGCAGTCCCCTCGTGTTAGCGGGGGAAGAGACCCAGTACTTC.

The chain combines TRBV10-3 with TRBJ2-3, with 11 bases lining up with TRBD2. Trimming removed 4 bases from V and 5 bases from J; junction bases left unmatched: 14. The CDR3 has 18 residues. Looked up from germline, CDR1 is ENHRY and CDR2 is SYGVKD. CDR3 sequence (DNA): TGTGCCATCAGTGTCCGCTCTTTACTAGCGGGAGAGGTAGATACGCAGTATTTT. Translating it yields CAISVRSLLAGEVDTQYF.

This chain links TRBV6-1 with TRBJ2-7, with 8 bases identical to TRBD1. This CDR3 has 15 amino acids. Trimming took 4 bases from V and 2 from J; bases not matched to a gene: 7. The germline gives CDR1 MNHNS, CDR2 SASEGT. The DNA of the CDR3 is TGTGCCAGCAGTGCCCCCGGGACAGGTCCCTACGAGCAGTACTTC. Protein sequence: CASSAPGTGPYEQYF.

V usage is TRBV2 and J usage is TRBJ2-3, with 8 bases fitting TRBD2. V shed 6 bases, J shed 8 bases, and the junction held 10 bases outside the gene matches. This CDR3 is built from 14 residues. Looked up from germline, CDR1 is SNHLY and CDR2 is FYNNEI. CDR3 DNA: TGTGCCAGCAGCCCGGGACTAGGGCAGGGTACGCAGTATTTT. Amino acids: CASSPGLGQGTQYF. The variable domain in full, with the rest retrieved from reference TRBV2 and TRBJ2-3, is EPEVTQTPSHQVTQMGQEVILRCVPISNHLYFYWYRQILGQKVEFLVSFYNNEISEKSEIFDDQFSVERPDGSNFTLKIRSTKLEDSAMYFCASSPGLGQGTQYFGPGTRLTVL.

This sequence joins TRBV14 and TRBJ2-5; a possible D gene is TRBD1 (6 bases). The CDR3 runs to 14 residues. Looked up from germline, CDR1 is SGHDN and CDR2 is FVKESK. V lost 4 bases to trimming and J lost 4 bases, with 13 bases between them. For the CDR3, the DNA is TGTGCCAGCAGCCCCCTCCAGGGGAGAGAGACCCAGTACTTC. This gives the protein CASSPLQGRETQYF.

This clone was observed a handful of times. The rearrangement uses TRBV19 and TRBJ2-5; 12 bases fit TRBD1. Germline trimming cut 3 bases from V and 5 bases from J; bases unmatched to any gene: 4. The CDR3 has 15 residues. Germline V gene data show CDR1 as LNHDA and CDR2 as SQIVND (reference sequence). CDR3 loop: CASSMGQGARETQYF. The CDR3 DNA is TGTGCCAGTAGTATGGGACAGGGGGCGCGGGAGACCCAGTACTTC.

The chain combines TRBV28 with TRBJ2-1; 7 bases align to TRBD2. The CDR3 has 13 residues. From germline, CDR1 is MDHEN and CDR2 SYDVKM. The V and J ends lost 8 bases and 9 bases, in that order; junction bases with no gene match: 10. The CDR3 sequence is CASAQGWGGEQFF. In DNA, the CDR3 is TGTGCCAGCGCGCAGGGCTGGGGGGGTGAGCAGTTCTTC. The full variable domain, in which reference TRBV28 and TRBJ2-1 provide the parts outside the CDR3, is DVKVTQSSRYLVKRTGEKVFLECVQDMDHENMFWYRQDPGLGLRLIYFSYDVKMKEKGDIPEGYSVSREKKERFSLILESASTNQTSMYLCASAQGWGGEQFFGPGTRLTVL.

The chain recombines TRBV15 with TRBJ2-7; 8 nucleotides match TRBD1. CDR3 length: 14 residues. V was clipped by 4 bases and J by 3 bases; unmatched bases: 5. CDR1 and CDR2 from the germline V gene are LNHNV and YYDKDF (reference sequence). The chain's CDR3 is CATSTGTGDYEQYF. In nucleotides, the CDR3 is TGTGCCACCAGCACCGGGACAGGTGACTACGAGCAGTACTTC.

CDR3 loop: CASSSREARGEQFF. The CDR3 DNA is TGTGCCAGCAGCTCTCGGGAAGCCCGGGGTGAGCAGTTCTTC. This chain links TRBV7-9 with TRBJ2-1; D is perhaps TRBD2 (5 bases). This CDR3 is 14 amino acids long. Germline V gene lookup returns CDR1 SEHNR and CDR2 FQNEAQ (reference sequence). V dropped 4 bases and J dropped 9 bases, with 16 bases sitting between them.